This T cell receptor (beta chain) was sequenced during a study of blood T cells in healthy people across ages. General observations from the study: It was found that TCR beta diversity correlated strongly with the percentage of naive T cells. Versus aged donors, long-lived donors had higher diversity and more naive CD4+ cells.

The amount of total RNA extracted per sample was at least 5 micrograms. In regard to this clonotype: The antigen remains unidentified.

V dropped 2 bases and J dropped 1; count of bases not matched to a gene: 9. The CDR3 contains 18 residues. The germline V gene has CDR1 LGHNA and CDR2 YNFKEQ. Primers used in a second PCR of about 6 to 11 cycles were a sample-barcoded 5' primer and a J-beta primer mix. Samples each returned at least 3 million CDR3-containing paired-end reads. In TCRdb, the 5' RACE reads were re-called with MiXCR into one record per CDR3 protein. The table has roughly 730,000 distinct CDR3 sequences, 56% seen once. This chain joins TRBV4-2 and TRBJ2-3; 10 bases line up with TRBD2. The TCR was taken from a man aged 40-49 years in good health. The sequenced material came from blood. CDR3 sequence (DNA): TGTGCCAGCAGCCAACAGTCGGGGCTAGCGGGAGGCACAGATACGCAGTATTTT. This codes for CASSQQSGLAGGTDTQYF.